The 9 T cell receptor beta chains in this list originate from one sample, sequenced in a study of cytomegalovirus exposure and HLA in healthy donors. Clones were read by immunoSEQ multiplex PCR, and TCRdb kept only the in-frame ones, dropping some. The sample yields some 80,000 clones, approximately 96% seen once. Sequenced material: PBMCs. The source is a young woman in good health and CMV-seronegative.

The gene calls are TRBV28 and TRBJ2-7; possible D gene TRBD2, 6 bases. Trimming cost V 3 bases and J 3 bases, with 15 bases left between them. This CDR3 has 15 amino acids. Germline CDR1 reads MDHEN; CDR2 reads SYDVKM. The CDR3 spells CASSFRTTTRYEQYF. DNA of the CDR3: TGTGCCAGCAGTTTTAGGACTACAACTCGCTACGAGCAGTACTTC.

The chain joins TRBV7-8 to TRBJ1-4; D unresolved. Germline CDR1 reads SGHVS; CDR2 reads FQNEAQ. V lost 3 bases and J lost 0, with 5 bases in between. The CDR3 runs to 14 residues. The CDR3, as DNA: TGTGCCAGCAGCTTCCAGGCAACTAATGAAAAACTGTTTTTT. It codes for CASSFQATNEKLFF. Full variable domain (rest looked up from reference TRBV7-8 and TRBJ1-4): GAGVSQSPRYKVAKRGQDVALRCDPISGHVSLFWYQQALGQGPEFLTYFQNEAQLDKSGLPSDRFFAERPEGSVSTLKIQRTQQEDSAVYLCASSFQATNEKLFFGSGTQLSVL.

The chain carries TRBV18 and TRBJ1-1; 11 nucleotides agree with TRBD1. Germline CDR1 reads KGHSH; CDR2 reads LQKENI. Trimming at V came to 2 bases and at J to 0 bases, leaving 2 bases not matched to a gene. This CDR3 has 16 residues. CDR3 amino acids: CASSPGDRGMNTEAFF. In nucleotides, the CDR3 is TGTGCCAGCTCACCAGGGGACAGGGGGATGAACACTGAAGCTTTCTTT.

The chain is built from TRBV11-2 and TRBJ1-2; 9 bases line up with TRBD1. Per the germline V gene, CDR1 is SGHAT and CDR2 is FQNNGV. The length of the CDR3 is 17 residues. The V and J ends lost 1 base and 7 bases, in that order; junction bases with no gene match: 13. CDR3 nucleotide sequence: TGTGCCAGCAGCTTAGTTCGCGGACAGGGGAAGATTGGTGGCTACACCTTC. Translation gives CASSLVRGQGKIGGYTF.

V usage is TRBV4-1 and J usage is TRBJ2-1, with 10 bases aligning to TRBD2. Trimming cost V 1 base and J 2 bases; bases outside gene matches: 20. The CDR3 loop spans 22 amino acids. Germline CDR1 MGHRA, CDR2 YSYEKL. CDR3 in DNA: TGCGCCAGCAGCCAAGGAAGCAACGCGCTAGCGGGAGTATATTTTCCCTACAATGAGCAGTTCTTC. Translating it yields CASSQGSNALAGVYFPYNEQFF.

The chain recombines TRBV13 with TRBJ2-7, with 15 bases lining up with TRBD2. CDR1 is PRHDT and CDR2 is FYEKMQ in the germline V gene (reference sequence). This CDR3 has 16 amino acids. The J segment lost 4 bases and the V segment lost 5 bases, leaving 6 bases of the junction unmatched. In nucleotides, the CDR3 is TGTGCCAGCAGCCTGGGACTAGCGGGAGGTCTGTACGAGCAGTACTTC. Translation: CASSLGLAGGLYEQYF.

The rearrangement uses TRBV5-1 and TRBJ2-1, with 7 nucleotides matching TRBD2. Germline assignment: CDR1 SGHRS and CDR2 YFSETQ. With 0 bases clipped from V and 13 bases from J, the junction kept 10 bases outside the gene matches. The CDR3 sequence is 14 residues long. CDR3 loop: CASSLVASGIGQFF. Written as DNA, the CDR3 is TGCGCCAGCAGCTTGGTGGCCAGCGGGATAGGACAGTTCTTC.

This chain links TRBV6-5 with TRBJ1-1, with no clear D. V shed 2 bases and J shed 0 bases, with 10 bases lying between them. Germline V gene lookup returns CDR1 MNHEY and CDR2 SVGAGI. This CDR3 is 15 amino acids long. The chain's CDR3 is CASSYGALMNTEAFF. The CDR3 coding sequence is TGTGCCAGCAGTTACGGAGCCCTCATGAACACTGAAGCTTTCTTT.

The gene calls are TRBV5-5 and TRBJ2-1; 7 bases align to TRBD2. The trim removed 4 bases at V and 8 bases at J, leaving 9 bases unmatched. This CDR3 has 14 amino acids. CDR1 is SGHKS, CDR2 YYEKEE, per germline (reference sequence). Written as DNA, the CDR3 is TGTGCCAGCAGCCCCATCTGGGGGGGGGATGAGCAGTTCTTC. Protein: CASSPIWGGDEQFF.